These 13 T cell receptor beta chains were all obtained from the same sample, sequenced in a study of shared clonotypes between healthy human individuals. Libraries were prepared by immunoSEQ multiplex PCR; TCRdb keeps only in-frame clonotypes and omits some of them. Of about 1,500,000 clones listed, roughly 96% are singletons. Sequencing was carried out using naive CD4+ T cells sorted from blood. Subset described: CD45RA+ positively selected. These receptors all come from a man aged 30 to 45 in good health.

This chain links TRBV19 with TRBJ2-3; D is possibly TRBD1 (5 bases). There are 14 residues in the CDR3. V lost 3 bases to trimming and J lost 6 bases, with 13 bases between them. In germline, CDR1 is LNHDA, CDR2 SQIVND (reference sequence). The CDR3 DNA sequence: TGTGCCAGTAGTATCCGGGCCCAGGGTGATACGCAGTATTTT. Its protein product is CASSIRAQGDTQYF.

The V gene is TRBV18, the J gene TRBJ2-7, with 11 bases fitting TRBD1. Trimming at V came to 3 bases and at J to 2 bases, leaving 3 bases not matched to a gene. This CDR3 is built from 15 residues. Germline CDR1 KGHSH, CDR2 LQKENI. The CDR3: CASSPPDRGPYEQYF. For the CDR3, the DNA is TGTGCCAGCTCACCCCCGGACAGGGGGCCCTACGAGCAGTACTTC.

Worth noting for this clone: This specimen includes other DNA sequences encoding the same CDR3. V usage is TRBV18 and J usage is TRBJ2-7, with TRBD2 matching 8 bases. The CDR3 covers 14 residues. Germline CDR1 reads KGHSH; CDR2 reads LQKENI. The J segment lost 3 bases and the V segment lost 1 base, leaving 2 bases of the junction unmatched. The CDR3: CASSPLSGSYEQYF. The CDR3 DNA is TGTGCCAGCTCACCACTGAGCGGGAGCTACGAGCAGTACTTC.

The rearrangement uses TRBV7-8 and TRBJ2-2; possible D gene TRBD1, 6 bases. Germline V gives CDR1 SGHVS, CDR2 FQNEAQ. CDR3 length: 16 residues. The V gene lost 5 bases and the J gene lost 0 bases, with 13 bases spanning the gap. The CDR3: CASSPRTASNTGELFF. The CDR3 coding sequence is TGTGCCAGCAGCCCCCGGACAGCTTCGAACACCGGGGAGCTGTTTTTT.

The rearrangement uses TRBV7-2 and TRBJ1-2; D may be TRBD1 (5 bases). The germline CDR1 and CDR2 sequences are SGHTA and FQGNSA. This CDR3 comprises 15 residues. With 4 bases removed from V and 1 base from J, the gap between germline ends came to 13 bases. In DNA, the CDR3 is TGTGCCAGCAGCTCAGGGATGCGGGTTAACTATGGCTACACCTTC. Residues: CASSSGMRVNYGYTF.

Comment on this clone: Other DNA sequences from this sample encode an identical CDR3 as well. The genes are TRBV5-1 and TRBJ2-2; D uncertain. From germline, CDR1 is SGHRS and CDR2 YFSETQ. V was trimmed by 0 bases and J by 3 bases, leaving 9 bases between them. The CDR3 spans 15 residues. CDR3 region: CASSLGGPDTGELFF. The CDR3 DNA follows: TGCGCCAGCAGCTTGGGCGGACCCGACACCGGGGAGCTGTTTTTT.

This chain joins TRBV11-2 and TRBJ2-3; D unresolved. The V gene lost 2 bases and the J gene lost 0 bases, with 9 bases spanning the gap. The CDR3 has 15 residues. The germline V gene has CDR1 SGHAT and CDR2 FQNNGV. The DNA of the CDR3 is TGTGCCAGCAGCTTATCCTTCCCTAGCACAGATACGCAGTATTTT. It is translated as CASSLSFPSTDTQYF.

As concerns this clone: Other DNA sequences in the sample encode the same CDR3. The rearrangement uses TRBV11-2 and TRBJ2-3; D ambiguous. This CDR3 has 13 amino acids. The germline gives CDR1 SGHAT, CDR2 FQNNGV. Trimming took off 1 base at V and 1 base at J, with 3 bases between the two ends. The CDR3 sequence is CASSLGGTDTQYF. DNA for the CDR3: TGTGCCAGCAGCTTAGGTGGCACAGATACGCAGTATTTT. The complete variable domain, with remaining parts taken from reference TRBV11-2 and TRBJ2-3, reads EAGVAQSPRYKIIEKRQSVAFWCNPISGHATLYWYQQILGQGPKLLIQFQNNGVVDDSQLPKDRFSAERLKGVDSTLKIQPAKLEDSAVYLCASSLGGTDTQYFGPGTRLTVL.

The chain uses TRBV4-2 and TRBJ2-3; D remains unclear. The CDR3 consists of 14 residues. Per germline, CDR1 LGHNA and CDR2 YNFKEQ. V was cut by 1 base and J by 2 bases, with 7 bases left in between. CDR3 DNA sequence: TGTGCCAGCAGCCAAGGCGGCCCCACAGATACGCAGTATTTT. Protein sequence: CASSQGGPTDTQYF.

The J gene is TRBJ2-2, the V gene TRBV19, with D tentatively TRBD1 (6 bases). The germline V and J ends were trimmed by 5 bases and 0 bases, with 13 bases remaining between them. CDR3 length equals 16 residues. The germline V gene encodes CDR1 LNHDA and CDR2 SQIVND (reference sequence). The DNA of the CDR3 is TGTGCCAGTAGTGCCCCGACAGGCCCGAACACCGGGGAGCTGTTTTTT. Translating it yields CASSAPTGPNTGELFF.

This clone was seen just once. The V call is TRBV18, the J call TRBJ2-7, with D unclear. The CDR3 length is 15 residues. Per germline, CDR1 KGHSH and CDR2 LQKENI. V lost 4 bases and J 3 bases, leaving 16 bases between the germline ends. CDR3 amino acids: CASSLSSRSSYEQYF. As DNA, the CDR3 is TGTGCCAGCTCACTAAGTTCCAGGTCAAGCTACGAGCAGTACTTC.

On this clone: This same CDR3 is encoded by further DNA sequences in the sample. This chain connects TRBV29-1 to TRBJ1-2, with 8 bases aligning to TRBD1. From germline, CDR1 is SQVTM and CDR2 ANQGSEA. J gave up 5 bases and V 6 bases, and 2 bases lay outside the gene matches. The CDR3 loop spans 11 amino acids. In nucleotides, the CDR3 is TGCAGCGTACGACAGGGGTATGGCTACACCTTC. It yields the protein CSVRQGYGYTF.

The chain recombines TRBV30 with TRBJ1-1, with TRBD1 matching over 7 bases. Germline V gene sequence: CDR1 GTSNPN, CDR2 SVGIG (reference sequence). The CDR3 has 13 residues. V lost 5 bases, J lost 4 bases, and 7 bases stayed unmatched. CDR3 coding DNA: TGTGCCTGGGGTTACAGGGGTGGCACTGAAGCTTTCTTT. Amino acid sequence: CAWGYRGGTEAFF.